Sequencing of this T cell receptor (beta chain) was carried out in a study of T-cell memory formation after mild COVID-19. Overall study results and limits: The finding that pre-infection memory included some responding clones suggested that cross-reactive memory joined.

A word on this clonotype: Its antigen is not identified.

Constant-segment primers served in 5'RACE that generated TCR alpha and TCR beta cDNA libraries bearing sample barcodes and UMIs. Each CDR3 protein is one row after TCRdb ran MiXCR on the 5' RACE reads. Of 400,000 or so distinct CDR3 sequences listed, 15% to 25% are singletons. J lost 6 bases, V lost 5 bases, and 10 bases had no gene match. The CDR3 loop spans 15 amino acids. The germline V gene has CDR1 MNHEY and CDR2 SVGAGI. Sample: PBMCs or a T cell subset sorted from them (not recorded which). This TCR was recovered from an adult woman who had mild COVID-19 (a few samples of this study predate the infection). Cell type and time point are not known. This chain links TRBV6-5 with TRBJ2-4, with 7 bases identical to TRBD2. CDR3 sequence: CASSPWAGESNIQYF. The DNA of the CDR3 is TGTGCCAGCAGTCCGTGGGCGGGGGAATCAAACATTCAGTACTTC.